This T cell receptor (beta chain) was sequenced during a study of identical twins. TCRdb re-derived calls from the 5' RACE reads in MiXCR, one entry per CDR3 protein. Among 550,000 to 700,000 distinct CDR3 sequences listed, 9.6% were seen once. Trimming cost V 8 bases and J 4 bases, with 21 bases left between them. The CDR3 is made up of 16 amino acids. In germline, CDR1 is SGHDN, CDR2 FVKESK. These data were also reused for a study on yellow fever vaccine responses in identical twins.

V and J are TRBV14 and TRBJ2-1; D is possibly TRBD2 (7 bases). The origin of this receptor is a woman between 18 and 29 years old in good health. The sequenced sample was PBMCs. The CDR3 nucleotides are TGTGCCAGCTCTCCCCAAGGGGGACTATCTTACAATGAGCAGTTCTTC. Translating gives CASSPQGGLSYNEQFF. The full variable domain, with the rest looked up from reference TRBV14 and TRBJ2-1, is EAGVTQFPSHSVIEKGQTVTLRCDPISGHDNLYWYRRVMGKEIKFLLHFVKESKQDESGMPNNRFLAERTGGTYSTLKVQPAELEDSGVYFCASSPQGGLSYNEQFFGPGTRLTVL.